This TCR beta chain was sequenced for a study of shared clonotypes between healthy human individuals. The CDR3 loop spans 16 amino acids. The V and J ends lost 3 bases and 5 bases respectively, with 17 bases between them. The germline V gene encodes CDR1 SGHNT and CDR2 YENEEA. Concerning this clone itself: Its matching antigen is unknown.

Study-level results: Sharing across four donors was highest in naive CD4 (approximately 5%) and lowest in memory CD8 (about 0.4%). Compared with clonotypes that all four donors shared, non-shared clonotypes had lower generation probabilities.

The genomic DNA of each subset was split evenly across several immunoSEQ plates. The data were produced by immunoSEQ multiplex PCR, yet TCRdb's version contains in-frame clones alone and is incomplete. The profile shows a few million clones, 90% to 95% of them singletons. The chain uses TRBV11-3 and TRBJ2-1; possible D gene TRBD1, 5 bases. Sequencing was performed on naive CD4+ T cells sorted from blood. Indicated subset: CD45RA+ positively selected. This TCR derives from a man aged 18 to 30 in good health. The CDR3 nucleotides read TGTGCCAGCAGCTTGTTAGGGGCTGGCTCGAACAATGAGCAGTTCTTC. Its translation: CASSLLGAGSNNEQFF.